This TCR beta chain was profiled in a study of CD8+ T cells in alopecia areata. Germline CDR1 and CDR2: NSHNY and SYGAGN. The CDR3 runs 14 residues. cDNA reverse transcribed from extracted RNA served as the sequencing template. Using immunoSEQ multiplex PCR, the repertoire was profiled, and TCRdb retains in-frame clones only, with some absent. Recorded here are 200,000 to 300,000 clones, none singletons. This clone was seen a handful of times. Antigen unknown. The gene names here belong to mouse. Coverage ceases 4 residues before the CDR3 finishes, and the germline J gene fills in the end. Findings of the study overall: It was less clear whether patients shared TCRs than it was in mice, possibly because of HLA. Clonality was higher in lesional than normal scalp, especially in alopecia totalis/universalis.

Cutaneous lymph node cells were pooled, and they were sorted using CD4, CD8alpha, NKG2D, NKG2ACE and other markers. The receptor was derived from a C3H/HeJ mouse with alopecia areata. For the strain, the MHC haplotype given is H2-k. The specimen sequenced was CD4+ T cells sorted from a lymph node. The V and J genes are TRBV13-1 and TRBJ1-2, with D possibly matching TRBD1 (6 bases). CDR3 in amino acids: CASSDAGGATDYTF. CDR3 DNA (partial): TGTGCCAGCAGTGATGCTGGGGGGGCGACC.